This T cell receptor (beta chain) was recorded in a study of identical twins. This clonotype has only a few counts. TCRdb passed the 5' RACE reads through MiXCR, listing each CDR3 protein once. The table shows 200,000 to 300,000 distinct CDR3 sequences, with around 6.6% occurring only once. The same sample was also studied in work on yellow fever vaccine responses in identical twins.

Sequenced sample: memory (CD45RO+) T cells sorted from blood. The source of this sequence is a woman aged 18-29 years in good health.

CDR3 in amino acids: CATSASAALNEQFF. The CDR3 DNA sequence: TGTGCCACCAGTGCCTCGGCCGCCTTGAATGAGCAGTTCTTC. This sequence joins TRBV24-1 and TRBJ2-1; D gene uncertain. Looked up from germline, CDR1 is KGHDR and CDR2 is SFDVKD. The germline V and J ends were trimmed by 5 bases and 7 bases, with 14 bases remaining between them. This CDR3 has 14 residues.